Detailed here is one TCR beta chain. This sample is part of a study of patients and donors after allogeneic stem cell transplantation. TCRdb redid the calling of the RT-PCR reads with MiXCR, one entry per CDR3 protein. The table shows about 960,000 distinct CDR3 sequences, with roughly 18% occurring only once. There are 13 residues in the CDR3. CDR1 is MNHEY, CDR2 SMNVEV, per germline (reference sequence). Trimming shortened V by 0 bases and J by 7 bases, and 10 bases separated the two germline ends. The sequenced material came from blood, either unsorted or a sorted T cell fraction (not recorded which). The V and J genes are TRBV27 and TRBJ2-7; possibly TRBD2 for D (7 bases). The sequence was collected from a human donor who was either an allogeneic HSCT recipient or a stem cell or donor lymphocyte infusion donor (not recorded which). It is not recorded whose cells these are; they may come from a transplant donor. CDR3 in amino acids: CASSLSRGGEQYF. CDR3 bases: TGTGCCAGCAGTTTATCGAGGGGGGGGGAGCAGTACTTC.